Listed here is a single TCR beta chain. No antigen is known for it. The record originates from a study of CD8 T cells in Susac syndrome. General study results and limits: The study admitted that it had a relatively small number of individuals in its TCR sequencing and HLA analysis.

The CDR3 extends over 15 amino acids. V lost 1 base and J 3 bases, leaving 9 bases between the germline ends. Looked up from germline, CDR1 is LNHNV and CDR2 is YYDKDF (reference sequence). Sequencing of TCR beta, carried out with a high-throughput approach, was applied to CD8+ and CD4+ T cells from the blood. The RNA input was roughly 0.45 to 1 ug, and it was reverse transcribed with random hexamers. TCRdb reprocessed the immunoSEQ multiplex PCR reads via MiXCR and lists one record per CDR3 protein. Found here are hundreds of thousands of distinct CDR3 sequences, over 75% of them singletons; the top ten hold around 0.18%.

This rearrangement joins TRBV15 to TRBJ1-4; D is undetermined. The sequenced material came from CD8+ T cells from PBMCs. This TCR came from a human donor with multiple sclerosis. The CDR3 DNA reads TGTGCCACCAGCAGAGCGGCAGCATCTAATGAAAAACTGTTTTTT. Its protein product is CATSRAAASNEKLFF.